The source of this TCR beta chain is a study of PD-1 blockade in classical Hodgkin lymphoma (dated by TCRdb to 2020 to 2021). Turning to the overall study: Nivolumab dosing was 3 mg/kg intravenously every 2 weeks, continuing until either disease progression or unacceptable toxicity. The study used TCR beta sequencing and CyTOF to define a peripheral blood immune signature of response to PD-1 blockade in classical Hodgkin lymphoma. What the study reported, not specific to this receptor: Lower diversity was observed in patients in whom nivolumab was started less than 1 year after ASCT, and these patients were excluded from later analyses so that confounding by immune reconstitution would be avoided. By C4D1, a significant rise was seen in CD4+ TCR diversity but not in CD8+ TCR diversity (p=0.0027 vs p=0.16), and the rise was most apparent among complete responders (p=0.02). The study was restricted to a single clinical trial cohort, and the causes of repertoire differences, possibly disease activity or prior therapy, were left undefined. Trial patients with a complete response had baseline diversity similar to that of newly diagnosed patients, while partial responders and progressors had significantly lower diversity. Baseline TCR diversity was reported as lower in newly diagnosed patients than in healthy donors, and lower still in relapsed/refractory patients.

The time point label corresponds to: cycle 1 day 1 (C1D1), immediately before nivolumab initiation. Every trial patient had relapsed following autologous stem cell transplantation, and prior brentuximab vedotin exposure was what differed among cohorts A, B and C. A Miltenyi CD4+ T cell isolation kit was used for magnetic negative selection to purify CD4+ T cells from thawed PBMCs. The trial cohort included 55 to 60 patients with relapsed/refractory classical Hodgkin lymphoma, and each patient had a best overall response of complete response, partial response or progressive disease. Trial patients were treated with single-agent nivolumab in the multi-cohort phase II CheckMate 205 trial. An independent review committee assessed best overall response using the 2007 International Working Group response criteria. Trial PBMCs were collected immediately before nivolumab initiation (C1D1) and during therapy at cycle 2 day 1 and cycle 4 day 1. Peripheral blood was collected in 8 mL Vacutainer Cell Preparation Tubes, from which PBMCs were isolated by centrifugation and then cryopreserved. Purified CD4+ and CD8+ fractions were prepared only for cases where an additional PBMC sample was available. Magnetically labelled cells were removed on LS columns in a quadroMACS separator, and the flow-through was collected as the purified fraction.

A remark on this clone: Its target antigen remains unknown. Within one base of it there is no much larger clone, and no base qualities were kept.

The Qiagen DNeasy kit was used to extract genomic DNA from unsorted PBMCs and from the negatively selected CD4+ and CD8+ fractions. TCR beta CDR3 regions were subjected to amplification by immunoSEQ multiplex PCR with primers that anneal to V and J segments. A synthetic immune receptor repertoire was used to minimize amplification bias, and any remaining bias was removed computationally after sequencing. Regarding the original processing steps: Custom Python scripts were used to quantify repertoire diversity as the Shannon entropy index. Unsorted, CD4+ and CD8+ repertoires were analyzed separately, except for combined analyses in which CD4+ and CD8+ sequences were merged in silico. Clonal expansion was defined as a frequency increase of at least 2-fold after treatment compared with C1D1, and clones undetected at baseline were assigned a pseudocount of 0.5. Singleton clones were defined as clones with 0 or 1 copy at C1D1, and non-singleton clones were defined as clones with 2 or more copies. Clones expanded in unsorted samples were assigned a CD4+, CD8+ or unknown annotation through matching of protein sequences in sorted samples from the same patient. Wilcoxon tests were applied to paired samples to test diversity changes from C1D1 to C4D1. The table was pulled from immuneACCESS by TCRdb, which kept in-frame rearrangements only. Such tables lose some clones; where checked, under half of the loss comes from unresolved V genes, and the rest has no known cause. The V and J calls and the clone size are those of that table, but D and trimming were determined from the DNA. Here the sample has fewer than 20,000 clones; about 85% occur a single time. 1% of the sample is in the top ten clones.

Taken from cysteine to phenylalanine, the CDR3 has 15 residues. Solely the CDR3 DNA is kept, with 45 bases framed from the first base. V and J are truncated by 0 bases and 2 bases respectively, leaving an intervening sequence of 10 bases. Taken from the germline V gene, the CDR1 and CDR2 loops are MNHEY and SVGAGI. This specimen consisted of CD4+ T cells from blood, obtained at baseline. This TCR derives from a human donor with classical Hodgkin lymphoma. The chain is assembled from TRBV6-5 and TRBJ1-1, with an unclear D gene assignment. The DNA sequence is given as TGTGCCAGCAGTTACTCGTTAAGCTATAACACTGAAGCTTTCTTT. It translates to CASSYSLSYNTEAFF.